This TCR beta chain was observed in a study of blood T cell repertoires in COVID-19. Study in general: The cDNA or gDNA used as material had been derived from T cells, B-cell-depleted T cells, or PBMCs.

In the original workflow: Reference gene primer amplification gave estimated nucleated cell counts. Only in-frame clones appear in the TCRdb table, and some are missing; sequencing was by immunoSEQ multiplex PCR. V and J calls and clone size are copied from that table; D and trimming were computed from the DNA. In the table there are fewer than 350,000 clones, 80% to 90% of which are singletons. The cohort comprised adults aged about 18 to 100 years residing in approximately 25 US areas. All recovered Cohort 3 donors got two negative PCRs, got clearance, or saw symptom resolution. Deletions cut 5 bases from V and 3 bases from J, with 8 bases between. The CDR3 length is 13 residues. Germline CDR1 reads LNHDA; CDR2 reads SQIVND (reference sequence). About this clone: At the DNA level, this CDR3 is encoded by other sequences in the same sample as well.

The V call is TRBV19, the J call TRBJ1-5, with D possibly being TRBD1 (5 bases). The receptor comes from a man under 40 who had recovered from COVID-19. Sequences were obtained from PBMCs or T cells enriched from blood (not recorded which). CDR3 sequence reads: CASSPGPNQPQHF. The CDR3 DNA reads as TGTGCCAGTAGTCCAGGGCCCAATCAGCCCCAGCATTTT.